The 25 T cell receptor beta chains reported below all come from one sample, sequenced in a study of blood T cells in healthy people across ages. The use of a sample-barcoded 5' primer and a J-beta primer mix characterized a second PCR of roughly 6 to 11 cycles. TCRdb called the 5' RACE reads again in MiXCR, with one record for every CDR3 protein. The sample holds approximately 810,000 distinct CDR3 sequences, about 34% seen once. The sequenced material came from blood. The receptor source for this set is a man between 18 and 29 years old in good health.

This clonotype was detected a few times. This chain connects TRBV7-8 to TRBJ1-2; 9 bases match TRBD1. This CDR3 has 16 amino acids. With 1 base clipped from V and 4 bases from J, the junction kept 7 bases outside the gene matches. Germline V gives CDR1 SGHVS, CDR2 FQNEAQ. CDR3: CASSLEQGATVYGYTF. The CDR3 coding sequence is TGTGCCAGCAGCTTAGAACAGGGGGCGACTGTCTATGGCTACACCTTC.

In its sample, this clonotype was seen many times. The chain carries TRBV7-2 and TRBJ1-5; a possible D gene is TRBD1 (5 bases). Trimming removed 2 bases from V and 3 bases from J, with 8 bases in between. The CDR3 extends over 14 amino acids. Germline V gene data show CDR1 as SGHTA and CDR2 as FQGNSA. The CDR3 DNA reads TGTGCCAGCAGCTTAAGGGGTTACAATCAGCCCCAGCATTTT. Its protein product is CASSLRGYNQPQHF.

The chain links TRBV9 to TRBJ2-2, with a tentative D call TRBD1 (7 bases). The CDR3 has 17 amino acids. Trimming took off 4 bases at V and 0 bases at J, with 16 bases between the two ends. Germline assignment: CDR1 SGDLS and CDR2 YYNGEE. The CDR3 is CASSTRQGGTNTGELFF. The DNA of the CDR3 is TGTGCCAGCAGCACCCGACAGGGAGGTACGAACACCGGGGAGCTGTTTTTT.

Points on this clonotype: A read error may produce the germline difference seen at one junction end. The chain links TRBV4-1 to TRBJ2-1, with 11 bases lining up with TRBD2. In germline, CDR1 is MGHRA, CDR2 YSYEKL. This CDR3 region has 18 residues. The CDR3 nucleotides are TGCGCCAGCAGCCCGGGACTAGCGGCAAACCCCCCCTACGATGAGCAGTTCTTC. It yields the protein CASSPGLAANPPYDEQFF.

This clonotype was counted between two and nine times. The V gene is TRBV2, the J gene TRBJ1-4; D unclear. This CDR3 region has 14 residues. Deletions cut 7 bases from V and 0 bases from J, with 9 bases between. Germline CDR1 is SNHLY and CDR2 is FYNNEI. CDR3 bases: TGTGCCAGCAAGGCCGAAGCAACTAATGAAAAACTGTTTTTT. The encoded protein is CASKAEATNEKLFF.

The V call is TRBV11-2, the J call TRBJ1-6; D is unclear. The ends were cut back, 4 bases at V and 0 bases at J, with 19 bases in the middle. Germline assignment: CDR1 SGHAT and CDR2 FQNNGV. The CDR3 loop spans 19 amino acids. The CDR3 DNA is TGTGCCAGCAGCTCATTACGGCCAGGAGTCAGCTCCTATAATTCACCCCTCCACTTT. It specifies CASSSLRPGVSSYNSPLHF.

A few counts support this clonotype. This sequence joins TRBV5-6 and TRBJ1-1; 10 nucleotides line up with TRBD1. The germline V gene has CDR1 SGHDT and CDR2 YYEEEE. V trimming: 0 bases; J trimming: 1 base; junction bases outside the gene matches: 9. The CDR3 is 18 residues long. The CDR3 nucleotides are TGTGCCAGCAGCTTGGCGTGGACAGGGGGAGGAAGGAACACTGAAGCTTTCTTT. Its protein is CASSLAWTGGGRNTEAFF. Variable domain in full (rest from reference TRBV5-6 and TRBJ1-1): DAGVTQSPTHLIKTRGQQVTLRCSPKSGHDTVSWYQQALGQGPQFIFQYYEEEERQRGNFPDRFSGHQFPNYSSELNVNALLLGDSALYLCASSLAWTGGGRNTEAFFGQGTRLTVV.

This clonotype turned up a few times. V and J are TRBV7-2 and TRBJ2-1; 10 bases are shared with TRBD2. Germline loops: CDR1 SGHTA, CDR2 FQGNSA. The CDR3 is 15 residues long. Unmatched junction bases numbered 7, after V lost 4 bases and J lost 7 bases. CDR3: CASSSQAGGRNEQFF. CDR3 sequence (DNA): TGTGCCAGCAGCTCCCAAGCGGGGGGGAGAAATGAGCAGTTCTTC.

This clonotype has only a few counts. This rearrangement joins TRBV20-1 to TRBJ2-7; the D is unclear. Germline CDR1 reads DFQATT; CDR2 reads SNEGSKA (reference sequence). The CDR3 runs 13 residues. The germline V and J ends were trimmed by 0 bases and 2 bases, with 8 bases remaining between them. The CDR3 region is CSARDLLPYEQYF. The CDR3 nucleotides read TGCAGTGCTAGAGATCTACTACCCTACGAGCAGTACTTC.

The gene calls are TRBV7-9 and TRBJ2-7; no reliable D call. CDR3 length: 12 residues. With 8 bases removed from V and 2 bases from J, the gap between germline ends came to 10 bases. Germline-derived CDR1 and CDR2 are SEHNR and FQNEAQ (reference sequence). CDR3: CASEAETYEQYF. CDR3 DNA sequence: TGTGCCAGCGAGGCGGAAACCTACGAGCAGTACTTC.

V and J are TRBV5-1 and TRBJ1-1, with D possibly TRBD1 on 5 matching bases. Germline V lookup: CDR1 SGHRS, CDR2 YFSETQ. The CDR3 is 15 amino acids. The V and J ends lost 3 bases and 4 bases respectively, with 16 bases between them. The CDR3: CASSSSPGGTTEAFF. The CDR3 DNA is TGCGCCAGCAGCTCCTCGCCTGGGGGAACCACTGAAGCTTTCTTT.

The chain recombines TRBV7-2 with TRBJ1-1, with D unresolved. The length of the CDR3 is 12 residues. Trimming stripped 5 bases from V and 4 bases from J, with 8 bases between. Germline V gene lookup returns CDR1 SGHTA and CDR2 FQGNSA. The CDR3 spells CASSMAGTEAFF. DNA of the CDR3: TGTGCCAGCAGCATGGCGGGCACTGAAGCTTTCTTT.

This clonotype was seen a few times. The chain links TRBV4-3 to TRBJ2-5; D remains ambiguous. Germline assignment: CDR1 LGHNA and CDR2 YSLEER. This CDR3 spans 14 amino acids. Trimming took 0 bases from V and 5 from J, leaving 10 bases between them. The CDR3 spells CASSQEVDGETQYF. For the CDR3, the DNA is TGCGCCAGCAGCCAAGAAGTCGACGGGGAGACCCAGTACTTC.

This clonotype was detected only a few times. CDR3: CASSGQGKGTDTQYF. The CDR3 coding sequence is TGCGCCAGCAGTGGACAGGGGAAGGGCACAGATACGCAGTATTTT. The chain has TRBV5-1 and TRBJ2-3; TRBD1 aligns across 9 bases. V lost 5 bases to trimming and J lost 1 base; unmatched junction nucleotides: 5. The germline V gene encodes CDR1 SGHRS and CDR2 YFSETQ. This CDR3 contains 15 residues.

The chain's CDR3 is CASSLDGKSYHEQYF. In DNA, the CDR3 is TGCGCCAGCAGCTTGGATGGCAAATCCTACCACGAGCAGTACTTC. This chain links TRBV5-1 with TRBJ2-7; D gene ambiguous. Germline V gene sequence: CDR1 SGHRS, CDR2 YFSETQ. V lost 0 bases and J lost 5, with 15 bases in between. The CDR3 has 15 amino acids.

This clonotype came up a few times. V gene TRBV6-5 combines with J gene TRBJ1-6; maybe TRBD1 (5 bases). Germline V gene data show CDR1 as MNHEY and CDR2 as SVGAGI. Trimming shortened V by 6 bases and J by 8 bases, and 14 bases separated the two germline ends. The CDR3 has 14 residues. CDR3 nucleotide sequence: TGTGCCAGCAGCCGACACGGGGGGGATTCACCCCTCCACTTT. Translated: CASSRHGGDSPLHF.

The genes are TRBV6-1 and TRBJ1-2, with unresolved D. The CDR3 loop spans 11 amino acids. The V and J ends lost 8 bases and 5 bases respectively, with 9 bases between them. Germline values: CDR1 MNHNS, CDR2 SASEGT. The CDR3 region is CASELGYGYTF. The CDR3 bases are TGTGCCAGCGAATTGGGTTATGGCTACACCTTC.

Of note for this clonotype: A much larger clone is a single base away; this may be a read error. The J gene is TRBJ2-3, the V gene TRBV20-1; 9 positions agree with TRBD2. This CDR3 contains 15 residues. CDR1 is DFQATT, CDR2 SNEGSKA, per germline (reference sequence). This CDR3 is CSGREGTSRTGTQYF. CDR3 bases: TGCAGTGGTAGGGAAGGGACTAGCAGGACAGGTACGCAGTATTTT.

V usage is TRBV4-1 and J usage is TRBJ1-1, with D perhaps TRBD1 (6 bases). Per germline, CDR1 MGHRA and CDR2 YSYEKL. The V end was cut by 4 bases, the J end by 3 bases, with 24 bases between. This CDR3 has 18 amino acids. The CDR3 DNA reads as TGCGCCAGCAGCCGAGACCCCAGGGGAGGCAGAGTGGACACTGAAGCTTTCTTT. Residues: CASSRDPRGGRVDTEAFF.

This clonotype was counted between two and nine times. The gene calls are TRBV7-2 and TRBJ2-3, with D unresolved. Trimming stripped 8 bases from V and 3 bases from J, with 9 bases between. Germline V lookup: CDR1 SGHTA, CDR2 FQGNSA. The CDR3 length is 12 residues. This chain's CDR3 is CASRIGTDTQYF. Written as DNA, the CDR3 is TGTGCCAGCCGCATAGGGACAGATACGCAGTATTTT.

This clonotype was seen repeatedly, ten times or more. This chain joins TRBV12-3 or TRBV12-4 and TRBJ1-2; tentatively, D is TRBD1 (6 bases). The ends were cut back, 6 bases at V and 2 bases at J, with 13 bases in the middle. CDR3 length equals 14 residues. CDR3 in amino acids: CASSPAGQNYGYTF. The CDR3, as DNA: TGTGCCAGCAGCCCCGCCGGACAGAACTATGGCTACACCTTC.

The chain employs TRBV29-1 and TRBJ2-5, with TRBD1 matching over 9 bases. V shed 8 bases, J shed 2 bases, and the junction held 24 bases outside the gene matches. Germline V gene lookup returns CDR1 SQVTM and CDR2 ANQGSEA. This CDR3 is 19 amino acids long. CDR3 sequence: CSPPLGDRDLIRRQETQYF. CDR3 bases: TGCAGCCCGCCCCTAGGGGACAGGGACTTAATTAGACGACAAGAGACCCAGTACTTC. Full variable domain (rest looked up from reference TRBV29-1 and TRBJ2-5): SAVISQKPSRDICQRGTSLTIQCQVDSQVTMMFWYRQQPGQSLTLIATANQGSEATYESGFVIDKFPISRPNLTFSTLTVSNMSPEDSSIYLCSPPLGDRDLIRRQETQYFGPGTRLLVL.

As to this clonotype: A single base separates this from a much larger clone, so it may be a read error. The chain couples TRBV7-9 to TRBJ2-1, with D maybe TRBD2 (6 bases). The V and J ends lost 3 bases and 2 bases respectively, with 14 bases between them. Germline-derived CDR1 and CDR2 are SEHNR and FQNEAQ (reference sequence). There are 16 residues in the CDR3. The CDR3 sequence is CASSFRRREPYNEQFF. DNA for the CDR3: TGTGCCAGCAGCTTCAGGAGGCGGGAACCCTACAATGAGCAGTTCTTC. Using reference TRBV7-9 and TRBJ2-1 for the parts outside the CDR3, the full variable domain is DTGVSQNPRHKITKRGQNVTFRCDPISEHNRLYWYRQTLGQGPEFLTYFQNEAQLEKSRLLSDRFSAERPKGSFSTLEIQRTEQGDSAMYLCASSFRRREPYNEQFFGPGTRLTVL.

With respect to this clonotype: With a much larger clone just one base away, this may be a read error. CDR3 region: CASSQSRQTHEQYF. CDR3 nucleotides: TGTGCCAGCAGCCAGTCCCGACAGACCCACGAGCAGTACTTC. The V gene is TRBV7-6, the J gene TRBJ2-4, with D possibly being TRBD1 (5 bases). The assigned J gene may be wrong: the sequence end matches TRBJ2-7 better. Germline V gives CDR1 SGHVS, CDR2 FNYEAQ. The CDR3 extends over 14 amino acids.

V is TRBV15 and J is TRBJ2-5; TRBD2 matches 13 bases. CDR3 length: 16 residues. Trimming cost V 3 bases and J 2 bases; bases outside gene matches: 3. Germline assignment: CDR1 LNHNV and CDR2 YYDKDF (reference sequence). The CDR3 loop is CATSRGGLAGQETQYF. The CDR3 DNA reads TGTGCCACCAGCAGGGGGGGACTAGCGGGGCAAGAGACCCAGTACTTC. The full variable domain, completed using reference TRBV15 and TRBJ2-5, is DAMVIQNPRYQVTQFGKPVTLSCSQTLNHNVMYWYQQKSSQAPKLLFHYYDKDFNNEADTPDNFQSRRPNTSFCFLDIRSPGLGDTAMYLCATSRGGLAGQETQYFGPGTRLLVL.